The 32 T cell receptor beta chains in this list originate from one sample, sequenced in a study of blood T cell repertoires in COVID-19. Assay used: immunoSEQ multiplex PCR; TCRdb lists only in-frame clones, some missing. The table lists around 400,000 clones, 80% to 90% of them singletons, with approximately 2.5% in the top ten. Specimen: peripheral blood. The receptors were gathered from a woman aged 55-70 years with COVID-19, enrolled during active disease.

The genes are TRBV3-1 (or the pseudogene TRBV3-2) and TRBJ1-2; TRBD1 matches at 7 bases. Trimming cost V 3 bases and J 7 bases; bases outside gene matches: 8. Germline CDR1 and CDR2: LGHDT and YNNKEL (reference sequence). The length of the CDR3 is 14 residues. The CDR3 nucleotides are TGTGCCAGCAGCCATTGGGACAGAAGGTCTGGCTACACCTTC. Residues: CASSHWDRRSGYTF.

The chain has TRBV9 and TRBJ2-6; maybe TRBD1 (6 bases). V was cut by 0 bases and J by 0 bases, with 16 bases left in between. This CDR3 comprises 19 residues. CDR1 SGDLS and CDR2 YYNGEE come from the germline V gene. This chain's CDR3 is CASSVDVRGPLSGANVLTF. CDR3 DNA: TGTGCCAGCAGCGTAGACGTCAGGGGTCCGCTCTCTGGGGCCAACGTCCTGACTTTC. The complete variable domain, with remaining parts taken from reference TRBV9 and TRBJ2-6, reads DSGVTQTPKHLITATGQRVTLRCSPRSGDLSVYWYQQSLDQGLQFLIQYYNGEERAKGNILERFSAQQFPDLHSELNLSSLELGDSALYFCASSVDVRGPLSGANVLTFGAGSRLTVL.

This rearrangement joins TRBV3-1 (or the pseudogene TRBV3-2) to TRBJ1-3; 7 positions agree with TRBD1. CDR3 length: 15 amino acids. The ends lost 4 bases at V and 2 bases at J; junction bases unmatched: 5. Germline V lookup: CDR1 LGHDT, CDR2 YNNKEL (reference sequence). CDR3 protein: CASSPAGGAGNTIYF. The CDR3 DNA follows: TGTGCCAGCAGCCCCGCAGGGGGAGCTGGAAACACCATATATTTT.

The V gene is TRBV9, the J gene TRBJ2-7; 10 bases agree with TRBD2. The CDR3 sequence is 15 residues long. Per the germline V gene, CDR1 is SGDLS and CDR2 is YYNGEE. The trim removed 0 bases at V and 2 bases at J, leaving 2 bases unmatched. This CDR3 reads CASSVGAGGPYEQYF. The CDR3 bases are TGTGCCAGCAGCGTAGGAGCGGGGGGGCCCTACGAGCAGTACTTC.

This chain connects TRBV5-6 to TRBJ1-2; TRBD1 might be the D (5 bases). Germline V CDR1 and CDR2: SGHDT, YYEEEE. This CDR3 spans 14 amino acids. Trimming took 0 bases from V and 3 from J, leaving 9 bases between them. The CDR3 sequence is CASSLERGDYGYTF. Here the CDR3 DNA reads TGTGCCAGCAGCTTGGAAAGGGGCGACTATGGCTACACCTTC.

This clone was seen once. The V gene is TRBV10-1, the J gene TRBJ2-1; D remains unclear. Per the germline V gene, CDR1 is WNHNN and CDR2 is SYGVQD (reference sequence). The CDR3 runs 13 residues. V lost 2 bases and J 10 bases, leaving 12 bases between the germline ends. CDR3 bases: TGCGCCAGCAGTGAGGAACGACCCGGGGAGCAGTTCTTC. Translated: CASSEERPGEQFF.

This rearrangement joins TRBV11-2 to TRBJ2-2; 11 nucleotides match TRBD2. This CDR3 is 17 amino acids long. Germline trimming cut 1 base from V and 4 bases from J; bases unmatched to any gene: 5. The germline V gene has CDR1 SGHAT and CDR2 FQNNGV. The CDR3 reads CASSLGPTSGGTGELFF. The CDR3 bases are TGTGCCAGCAGCTTAGGCCCCACTAGCGGGGGCACCGGGGAGCTGTTTTTT.

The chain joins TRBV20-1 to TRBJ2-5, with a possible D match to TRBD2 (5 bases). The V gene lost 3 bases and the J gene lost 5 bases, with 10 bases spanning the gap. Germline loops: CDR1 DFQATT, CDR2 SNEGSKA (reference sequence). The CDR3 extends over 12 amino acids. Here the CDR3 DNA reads TGCAGTGCTAGTATACCGGGGGAGACCCAGTACTTC. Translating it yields CSASIPGETQYF.

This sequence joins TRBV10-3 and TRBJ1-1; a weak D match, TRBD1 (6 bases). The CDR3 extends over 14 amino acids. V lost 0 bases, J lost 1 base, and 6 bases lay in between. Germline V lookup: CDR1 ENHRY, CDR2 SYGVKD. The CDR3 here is CAISESQGNTEAFF. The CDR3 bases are TGTGCCATCAGTGAGTCACAGGGGAACACTGAAGCTTTCTTT.

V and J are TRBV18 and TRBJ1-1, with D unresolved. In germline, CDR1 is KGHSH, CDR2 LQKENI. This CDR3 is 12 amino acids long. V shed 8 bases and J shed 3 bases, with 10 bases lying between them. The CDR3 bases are TGTGCCAGCACAGCGGGATACACTGAAGCTTTCTTT. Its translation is CASTAGYTEAFF.

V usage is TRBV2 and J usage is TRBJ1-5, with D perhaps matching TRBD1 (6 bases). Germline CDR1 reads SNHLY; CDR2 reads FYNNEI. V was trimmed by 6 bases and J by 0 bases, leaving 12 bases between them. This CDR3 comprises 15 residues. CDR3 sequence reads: CASSSGGLSNQPQHF. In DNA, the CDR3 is TGTGCCAGCAGCTCGGGGGGGCTTAGCAATCAGCCCCAGCATTTT.

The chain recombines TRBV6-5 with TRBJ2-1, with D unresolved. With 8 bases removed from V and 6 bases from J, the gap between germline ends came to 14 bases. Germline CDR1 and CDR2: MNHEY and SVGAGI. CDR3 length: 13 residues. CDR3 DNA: TGTGCCAGCCAAATCAGGTGGGCCAATGAGCAGTTCTTC. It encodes CASQIRWANEQFF.

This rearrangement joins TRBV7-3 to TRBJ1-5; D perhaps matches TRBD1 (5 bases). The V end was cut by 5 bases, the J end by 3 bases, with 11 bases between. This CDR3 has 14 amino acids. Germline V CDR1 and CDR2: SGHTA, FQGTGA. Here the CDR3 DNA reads TGTGCCAGCAGCCGCACAGGATCCAATCAGCCCCAGCATTTT. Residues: CASSRTGSNQPQHF.

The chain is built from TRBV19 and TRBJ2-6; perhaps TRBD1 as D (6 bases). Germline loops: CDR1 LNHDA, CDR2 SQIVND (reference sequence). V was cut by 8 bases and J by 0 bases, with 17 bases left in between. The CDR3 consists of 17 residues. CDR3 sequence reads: CASQSRGAASGANVLTF. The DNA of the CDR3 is TGTGCCAGTCAGAGCAGGGGCGCCGCCTCTGGGGCCAACGTCCTGACTTTC. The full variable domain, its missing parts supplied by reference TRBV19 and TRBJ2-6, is DGGITQSPKYLFRKEGQNVTLSCEQNLNHDAMYWYRQDPGQGLRLIYYSQIVNDFQKGDIAEGYSVSREKKESFPLTVTSAQKNPTAFYLCASQSRGAASGANVLTFGAGSRLTVL.

In DNA, the CDR3 is TGTGCCAGCAGCTCCCGATCGGGGTACGAGACCCAGTACTTC. This codes for CASSSRSGYETQYF. The J gene is TRBJ2-5, the V gene TRBV7-9; tentative D call: TRBD2 (5 bases). Trimming removed 4 bases from V and 5 bases from J, with 14 bases in between. The germline V gene has CDR1 SEHNR and CDR2 FQNEAQ (reference sequence). This CDR3 region has 14 residues.

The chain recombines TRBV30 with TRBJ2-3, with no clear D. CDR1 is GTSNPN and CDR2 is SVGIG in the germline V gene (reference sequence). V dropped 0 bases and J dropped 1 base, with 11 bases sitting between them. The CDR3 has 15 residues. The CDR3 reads CAWSVGSLGTDTQYF. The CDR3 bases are TGTGCCTGGAGTGTCGGTAGTCTTGGCACAGATACGCAGTATTTT.

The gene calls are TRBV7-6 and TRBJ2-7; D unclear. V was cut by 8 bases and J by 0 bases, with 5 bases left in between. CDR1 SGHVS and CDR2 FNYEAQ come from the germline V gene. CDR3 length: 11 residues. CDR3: CASVSSYEQYF. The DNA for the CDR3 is TGTGCCAGCGTCAGCTCCTACGAGCAGTACTTC.

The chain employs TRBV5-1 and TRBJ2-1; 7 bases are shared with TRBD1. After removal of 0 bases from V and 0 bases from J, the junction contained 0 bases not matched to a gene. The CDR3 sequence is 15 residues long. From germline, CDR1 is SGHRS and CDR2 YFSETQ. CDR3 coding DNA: TGCGCCAGCAGCTTGGGGGACAGCTCCTACAATGAGCAGTTCTTC. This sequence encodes CASSLGDSSYNEQFF.

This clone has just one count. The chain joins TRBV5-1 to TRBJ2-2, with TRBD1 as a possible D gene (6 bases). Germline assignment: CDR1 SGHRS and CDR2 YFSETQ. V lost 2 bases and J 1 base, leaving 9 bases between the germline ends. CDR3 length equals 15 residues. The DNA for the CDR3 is TGCGCCAGCAGCTTCCGGGACATGAACACCGGGGAGCTGTTTTTT. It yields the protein CASSFRDMNTGELFF.

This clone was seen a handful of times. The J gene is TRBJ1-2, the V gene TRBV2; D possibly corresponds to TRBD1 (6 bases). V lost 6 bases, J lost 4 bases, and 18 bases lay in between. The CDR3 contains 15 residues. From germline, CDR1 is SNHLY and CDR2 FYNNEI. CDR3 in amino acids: CASRHTGGQPYGYTF. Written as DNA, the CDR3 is TGTGCCAGCAGGCATACCGGAGGACAGCCCTATGGCTACACCTTC.

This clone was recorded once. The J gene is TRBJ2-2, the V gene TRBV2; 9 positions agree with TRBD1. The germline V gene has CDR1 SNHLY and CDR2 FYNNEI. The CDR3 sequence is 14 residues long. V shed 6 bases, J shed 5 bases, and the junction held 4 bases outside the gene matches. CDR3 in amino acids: CASSSGTGTGELFF. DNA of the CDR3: TGTGCCAGCAGCTCTGGGACAGGGACCGGGGAGCTGTTTTTT.

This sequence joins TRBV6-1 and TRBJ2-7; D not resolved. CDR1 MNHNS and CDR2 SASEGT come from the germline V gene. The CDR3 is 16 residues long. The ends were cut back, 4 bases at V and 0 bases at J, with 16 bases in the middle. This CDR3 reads CASSAMWAQSSYEQYF. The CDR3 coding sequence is TGTGCCAGCAGTGCCATGTGGGCCCAGAGCTCCTACGAGCAGTACTTC.

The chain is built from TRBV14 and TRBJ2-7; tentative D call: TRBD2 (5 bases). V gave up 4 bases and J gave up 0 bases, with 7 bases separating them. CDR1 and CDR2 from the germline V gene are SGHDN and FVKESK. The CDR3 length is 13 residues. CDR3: CASSRGSSYEQYF. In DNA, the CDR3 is TGTGCCAGCAGCCGAGGGAGCTCCTACGAGCAGTACTTC.

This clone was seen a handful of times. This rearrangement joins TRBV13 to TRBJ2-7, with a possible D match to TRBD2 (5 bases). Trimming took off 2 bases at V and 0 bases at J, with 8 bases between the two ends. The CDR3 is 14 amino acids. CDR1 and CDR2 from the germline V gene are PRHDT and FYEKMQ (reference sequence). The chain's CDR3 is CASSLIGSSYEQYF. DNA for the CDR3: TGTGCCAGCAGCTTAATAGGGAGCTCCTACGAGCAGTACTTC.

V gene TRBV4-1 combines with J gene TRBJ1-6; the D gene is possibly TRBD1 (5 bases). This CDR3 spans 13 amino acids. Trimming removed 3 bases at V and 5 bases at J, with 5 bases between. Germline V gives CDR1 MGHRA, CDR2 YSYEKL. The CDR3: CASSHRDNSPLHF. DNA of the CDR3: TGCGCCAGCAGCCACAGGGATAATTCACCCCTCCACTTT.

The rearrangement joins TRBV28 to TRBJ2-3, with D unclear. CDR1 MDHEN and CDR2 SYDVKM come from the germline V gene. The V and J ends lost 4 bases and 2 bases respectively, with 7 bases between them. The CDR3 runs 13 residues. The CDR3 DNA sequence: TGTGCCAGCAGTTCCCTTAACACAGATACGCAGTATTTT. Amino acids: CASSSLNTDTQYF.

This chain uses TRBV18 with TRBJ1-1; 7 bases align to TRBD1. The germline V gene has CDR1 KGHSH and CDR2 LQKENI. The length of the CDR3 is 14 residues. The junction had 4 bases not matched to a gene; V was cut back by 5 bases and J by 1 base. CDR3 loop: CASSWDRKNTEAFF. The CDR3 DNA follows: TGTGCCAGCTCATGGGACAGAAAGAACACTGAAGCTTTCTTT.

The CDR3 reads CASSRGGSAYEQYF. CDR3 nucleotide sequence: TGTGCCAGCTCCCGAGGCGGTTCAGCCTACGAGCAGTACTTC. This chain joins TRBV18 and TRBJ2-7; D is uncertain. CDR1 and CDR2 (germline): KGHSH, LQKENI. This CDR3 region has 14 residues. V was clipped by 6 bases and J by 2 bases, with 14 bases between them.

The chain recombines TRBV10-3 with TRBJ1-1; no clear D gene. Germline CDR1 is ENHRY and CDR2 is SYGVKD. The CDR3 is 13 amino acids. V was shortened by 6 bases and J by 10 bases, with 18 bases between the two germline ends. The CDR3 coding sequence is TGTGCCATCAGCGCCAACGGCAGAACAGCAGCTTTCTTT. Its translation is CAISANGRTAAFF.

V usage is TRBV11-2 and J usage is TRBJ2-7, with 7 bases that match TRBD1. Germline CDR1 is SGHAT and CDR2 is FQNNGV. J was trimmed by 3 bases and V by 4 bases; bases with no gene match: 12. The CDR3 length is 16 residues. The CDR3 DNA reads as TGTGCCAGCAGCTCCCCCTCCGGGACAGCACACTACGAGCAGTACTTC. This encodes CASSSPSGTAHYEQYF.

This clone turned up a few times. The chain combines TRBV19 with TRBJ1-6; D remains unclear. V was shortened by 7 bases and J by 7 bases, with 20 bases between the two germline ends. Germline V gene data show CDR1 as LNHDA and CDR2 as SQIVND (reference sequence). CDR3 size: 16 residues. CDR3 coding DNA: TGTGCCAGTACCCTGTACTCACTGGGAGGGAATTCACCCCTCCACTTT. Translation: CASTLYSLGGNSPLHF.

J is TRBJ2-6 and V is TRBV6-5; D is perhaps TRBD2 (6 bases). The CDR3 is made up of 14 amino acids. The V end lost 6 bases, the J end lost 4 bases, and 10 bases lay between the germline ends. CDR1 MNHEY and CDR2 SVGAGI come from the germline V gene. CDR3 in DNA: TGTGCCAGCAGCGGGGGAACCGGGGCCAACGTCCTGACTTTC. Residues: CASSGGTGANVLTF.